Included here is one TCR beta chain sequence, with context. The data were taken from a study of CD8+ T cells in alopecia areata. The treatment here: oral pan-JAK inhibitor, 5-10 mg twice daily. TCR sequencing used cDNA made by reverse transcription of extracted RNA. Data came from immunoSEQ multiplex PCR; TCRdb stores just in-frame clones and leaves some out. This sample yields about 200,000 clones, of which about three fifths are seen a single time; 5.5% belongs to the top ten. The clonotype originates from a human donor with alopecia areata. Sequenced material: CD4+ T cells sorted from blood, taken at week 24, from a patient treated with tofacitinib.

CDR3 bases: TGCAGCGCCGCTCCGGGTTGGGGGATGAACACTGAAGCTTTCTTT. As protein: CSAAPGWGMNTEAFF. The chain employs TRBV29-1 and TRBJ1-1; weak D call: TRBD1 (5 bases). Per the germline V gene, CDR1 is SQVTM and CDR2 is ANQGSEA. The CDR3 covers 15 residues. V lost 7 bases to trimming and J lost 0 bases, with 18 bases between them. Full variable domain (outside the CDR3, taken from reference TRBV29-1 and TRBJ1-1): SAVISQKPSRDICQRGTSLTIQCQVDSQVTMMFWYRQQPGQSLTLIATANQGSEATYESGFVIDKFPISRPNLTFSTLTVSNMSPEDSSIYLCSAAPGWGMNTEAFFGQGTRLTVV.